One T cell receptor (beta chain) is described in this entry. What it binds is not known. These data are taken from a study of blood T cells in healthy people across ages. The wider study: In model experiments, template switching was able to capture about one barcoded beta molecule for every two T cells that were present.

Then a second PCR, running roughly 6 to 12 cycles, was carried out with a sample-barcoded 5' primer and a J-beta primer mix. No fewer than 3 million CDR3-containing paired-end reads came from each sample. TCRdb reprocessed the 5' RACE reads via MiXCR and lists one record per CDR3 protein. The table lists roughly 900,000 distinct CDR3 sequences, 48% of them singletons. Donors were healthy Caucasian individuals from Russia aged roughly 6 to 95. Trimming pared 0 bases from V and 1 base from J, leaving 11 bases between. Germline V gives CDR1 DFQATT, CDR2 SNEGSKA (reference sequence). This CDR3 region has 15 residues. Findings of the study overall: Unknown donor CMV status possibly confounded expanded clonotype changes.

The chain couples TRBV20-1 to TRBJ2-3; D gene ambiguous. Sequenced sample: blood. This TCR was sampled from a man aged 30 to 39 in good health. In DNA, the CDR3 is TGCAGTGCTAGAGATCAAGGCTCGGGCACAGATACGCAGTATTTT. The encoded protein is CSARDQGSGTDTQYF.